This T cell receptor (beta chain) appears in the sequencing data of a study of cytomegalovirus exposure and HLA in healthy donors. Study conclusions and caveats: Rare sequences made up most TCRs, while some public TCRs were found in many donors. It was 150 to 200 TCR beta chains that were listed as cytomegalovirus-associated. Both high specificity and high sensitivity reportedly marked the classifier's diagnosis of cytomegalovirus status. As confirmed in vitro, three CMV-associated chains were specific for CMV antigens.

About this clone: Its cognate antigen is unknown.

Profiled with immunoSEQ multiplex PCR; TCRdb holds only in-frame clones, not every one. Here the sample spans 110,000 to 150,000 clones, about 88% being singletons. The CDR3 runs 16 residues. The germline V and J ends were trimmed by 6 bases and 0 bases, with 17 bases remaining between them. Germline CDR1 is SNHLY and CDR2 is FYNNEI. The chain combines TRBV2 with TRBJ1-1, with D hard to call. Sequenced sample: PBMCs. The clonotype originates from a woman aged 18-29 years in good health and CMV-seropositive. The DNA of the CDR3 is TGTGCCAGCAGACCAAGGGCGGGCAGATTGAACACTGAAGCTTTCTTT. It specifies CASRPRAGRLNTEAFF. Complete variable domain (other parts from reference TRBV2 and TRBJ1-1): EPEVTQTPSHQVTQMGQEVILRCVPISNHLYFYWYRQILGQKVEFLVSFYNNEISEKSEIFDDQFSVERPDGSNFTLKIRSTKLEDSAMYFCASRPRAGRLNTEAFFGQGTRLTVV.